Listed here are 26 T cell receptor beta chains from one sample, sequenced in a study of blood T cell repertoires in COVID-19. Data came from immunoSEQ multiplex PCR; TCRdb stores just in-frame clones and leaves some out. The sample has tens of thousands of clones, 88% seen once; the top ten hold almost 8%. Sequences were obtained from peripheral blood. These receptors originate from a middle-aged man with acute or convalescent COVID-19.

This chain uses TRBV6-1 with TRBJ1-3; D gene ambiguous. Per germline, CDR1 MNHNS and CDR2 SASEGT. The CDR3 is made up of 15 amino acids. V was trimmed by 2 bases and J by 0 bases, leaving 8 bases between them. In nucleotides, the CDR3 is TGTGCCAGCAGTGAATATCCGAGCTCTGGAAACACCATATATTTT. Amino acids: CASSEYPSSGNTIYF.

The chain couples TRBV5-8 to TRBJ2-2; D is perhaps TRBD2 (6 bases). This CDR3 spans 14 amino acids. Germline V gives CDR1 SGHTS, CDR2 YDEGEE. V lost 0 bases and J lost 4, with 7 bases in between. CDR3 in amino acids: CASSLAGGTGELFF. The CDR3 DNA is TGTGCCAGCAGCTTGGCCGGGGGCACCGGGGAGCTGTTTTTT.

The chain links TRBV3-1 (or the pseudogene TRBV3-2) to TRBJ1-5, with 7 positions matching TRBD1. The CDR3 consists of 16 residues. Germline V gene data show CDR1 as LGHDT and CDR2 as YNNKEL (reference sequence). J gave up 4 bases and V 4 bases, and 10 bases lay outside the gene matches. This CDR3 reads CASSLGRKGANQPQHF. Here the CDR3 DNA reads TGTGCCAGCAGCCTGGGAAGGAAGGGGGCGAATCAGCCCCAGCATTTT.

The V gene is TRBV7-9, the J gene TRBJ1-2; D is undetermined. This CDR3 spans 13 amino acids. Looked up from germline, CDR1 is SEHNR and CDR2 is FQNEAQ (reference sequence). V lost 5 bases, J lost 3 bases, and 10 bases lay in between. CDR3 in amino acids: CASSHRQDYGYTF. CDR3 in DNA: TGTGCCAGCAGCCACCGGCAGGACTATGGCTACACCTTC.

CDR3 sequence (DNA): TGCGCCAGCACCGTTGACAGCCCCATGGGGGCCAACGTCCTGACTTTC. Amino acids: CASTVDSPMGANVLTF. The V and J genes are TRBV5-1 and TRBJ2-6; TRBD1 is a possible D gene (5 bases). Trimming shortened V by 6 bases and J by 4 bases, and 17 bases separated the two germline ends. The V gene's germline CDR1 is SGHRS and CDR2 YFSETQ. This CDR3 is built from 16 residues.

With respect to this clone: Germline and junction disagree at one end, which may indicate a read error. The chain couples TRBV11-2 to TRBJ2-2; TRBD2 agrees at 16 bases. The CDR3 has 17 amino acids. Germline assignment: CDR1 SGHAT and CDR2 FQNNGV. The CDR3 nucleotides read TGTGCCAGCAGCTTAACGGGACTAGCGGGAGGGGGAATTCCTGGTCATTTT. Its translation is CASSLTGLAGGGIPGHF.

This rearrangement joins TRBV27 to TRBJ2-1; D may be TRBD1 (6 bases). The CDR3 runs to 16 residues. Germline V gives CDR1 MNHEY, CDR2 SMNVEV (reference sequence). The V end was cut by 7 bases, the J end by 1 base, with 17 bases between. CDR3 region: CASTLQLGGSYNEQFF. The CDR3 DNA reads TGTGCCAGCACCCTTCAATTAGGGGGTTCCTACAATGAGCAGTTCTTC.

The chain links TRBV5-1 to TRBJ2-5; 8 nucleotides match TRBD2. Germline V gene data show CDR1 as SGHRS and CDR2 as YFSETQ. The CDR3 is 15 amino acids. Trimming cost V 4 bases and J 5 bases; bases outside gene matches: 10. The DNA for the CDR3 is TGCGCCAGCAGCGACGGGGGGGCTAGGGCGGAGACCCAGTACTTC. It translates to CASSDGGARAETQYF.

This chain connects TRBV2 to TRBJ2-1, with 9 bases matching TRBD1. In germline, CDR1 is SNHLY, CDR2 FYNNEI. Trimming removed 3 bases from V and 2 bases from J; junction bases left unmatched: 2. This CDR3 is built from 15 residues. CDR3 loop: CASSDRQGAYNEQFF. DNA for the CDR3: TGTGCCAGCAGTGACAGACAGGGGGCCTACAATGAGCAGTTCTTC. Drawing the rest from reference TRBV2 and TRBJ2-1, the complete variable domain is EPEVTQTPSHQVTQMGQEVILRCVPISNHLYFYWYRQILGQKVEFLVSFYNNEISEKSEIFDDQFSVERPDGSNFTLKIRSTKLEDSAMYFCASSDRQGAYNEQFFGPGTRLTVL.

The chain has TRBV3-1 (or the pseudogene TRBV3-2) and TRBJ1-3; no clear D gene. The CDR3 runs 14 residues. Between the trimmed V and J ends, which lost 6 bases and 1 base, there was a span of 10 bases. The germline CDR1 and CDR2 sequences are LGHDT and YNNKEL (reference sequence). The CDR3 is CASSRSGSGNTIYF. In nucleotides, the CDR3 is TGTGCCAGCAGTAGGTCGGGGTCTGGAAACACCATATATTTT.

Notes on this clone: This CDR3 is also generated by other DNA sequences in the sample. The rearrangement uses TRBV6-5 and TRBJ1-3; weak D call: TRBD1 (6 bases). The CDR3 runs 14 residues. Per germline, CDR1 MNHEY and CDR2 SVGAGI. V gave up 5 bases and J gave up 1 base, with 9 bases separating them. The CDR3 here is CASSRGGSGNTIYF. CDR3 nucleotides: TGTGCCAGCAGTAGAGGGGGTTCTGGAAACACCATATATTTT.

This clone was recorded only once. This sequence joins TRBV3-1 (or the pseudogene TRBV3-2) and TRBJ1-5; D is uncertain. The CDR3 is 13 amino acids. CDR1 is LGHDT and CDR2 is YNNKEL in the germline V gene (reference sequence). The V end was cut by 0 bases, the J end by 6 bases, with 6 bases between. CDR3 sequence reads: CASSQDVSQPQHF. For the CDR3, the DNA is TGTGCCAGCAGCCAAGACGTGAGTCAGCCCCAGCATTTT.

The chain carries TRBV13 and TRBJ1-2; unclear D gene. The V end was cut by 5 bases, the J end by 0 bases, with 7 bases between. The germline gives CDR1 PRHDT, CDR2 FYEKMQ (reference sequence). This CDR3 contains 13 residues. The CDR3 coding sequence is TGTGCCAGCAGCCCATACTCTAACTATGGCTACACCTTC. This sequence encodes CASSPYSNYGYTF.

V is TRBV19 and J is TRBJ1-1, with TRBD1 matching over 8 bases. Trimming at V came to 3 bases and at J to 0 bases, leaving 6 bases not matched to a gene. The germline gives CDR1 LNHDA, CDR2 SQIVND (reference sequence). The CDR3 totals 16 residues. The CDR3 here is CASSIRGPQMNTEAFF. CDR3 DNA sequence: TGTGCCAGTAGTATCAGGGGGCCTCAGATGAACACTGAAGCTTTCTTT.

The chain is built from TRBV2 and TRBJ1-5, with 7 bases fitting TRBD1. With V trimmed by 7 bases and J by 2 bases, 5 bases remained unmatched. Germline V CDR1 and CDR2: SNHLY, FYNNEI. The CDR3 consists of 14 residues. The CDR3 DNA reads TGTGCCAGCATGACAGGGTATGGCAATCAGCCCCAGCATTTT. Protein: CASMTGYGNQPQHF.

The chain uses TRBV7-2 and TRBJ2-2; TRBD1 agrees at 9 bases. The CDR3 extends over 17 amino acids. Germline-derived CDR1 and CDR2 are SGHTA and FQGNSA. The trim removed 0 bases at V and 3 bases at J, leaving 5 bases unmatched. The CDR3 sequence: CASSLAMDRGYTGELFF. For the CDR3, the DNA is TGTGCCAGCAGCTTAGCGATGGACAGGGGATACACCGGGGAGCTGTTTTTT.

The chain joins TRBV7-9 to TRBJ2-5, with 9 bases matching TRBD1. This CDR3 is built from 14 residues. The V gene end was trimmed by 4 bases and the J gene end by 5 bases; junction bases not matched to a gene: 5. CDR1 and CDR2 (germline): SEHNR, FQNEAQ (reference sequence). CDR3 residues: CASSWGQGRETQYF. The CDR3 DNA is TGTGCCAGCAGCTGGGGACAGGGAAGGGAGACCCAGTACTTC.

This chain connects TRBV5-1 to TRBJ1-1; D is uncertain. V lost 0 bases and J 0 bases, leaving 12 bases between the germline ends. There are 16 residues in the CDR3. Germline V gene data show CDR1 as SGHRS and CDR2 as YFSETQ. Here the CDR3 DNA reads TGCGCCAGCAGCTTGGCCGTCGGGTTGATGAACACTGAAGCTTTCTTT. Translating gives CASSLAVGLMNTEAFF.

The chain links TRBV5-4 to TRBJ2-1, with a possible D match to TRBD2 (6 bases). This CDR3 contains 14 residues. The ends were cut back, 4 bases at V and 8 bases at J, with 16 bases in the middle. Germline assignment: CDR1 SGHNT and CDR2 YYREEE (reference sequence). CDR3 sequence: CASSGGLINDEQFF. The CDR3 nucleotides read TGTGCCAGCAGCGGAGGACTAATCAATGATGAGCAGTTCTTC.

This chain links TRBV4-2 with TRBJ2-3, with D unclear. Between the trimmed V and J ends, which lost 0 bases and 6 bases, there was a span of 13 bases. The length of the CDR3 is 15 residues. CDR1 and CDR2 from the germline V gene are LGHNA and YNFKEQ. In DNA form, the CDR3 reads TGTGCCAGCAGCCAAGATAAAACCACACATGATACGCAGTATTTT. Amino acids: CASSQDKTTHDTQYF.

The rearrangement links TRBV2 to TRBJ1-1; 8 bases match TRBD1. Germline CDR1 reads SNHLY; CDR2 reads FYNNEI. The CDR3 consists of 15 residues. V lost 1 base, J lost 3 bases, and 4 bases stayed unmatched. For the CDR3, the DNA is TGTGCCAGCAGTGAAGACAGGGGGATTTACACTGAAGCTTTCTTT. Protein product: CASSEDRGIYTEAFF. Complete variable domain (other parts from reference TRBV2 and TRBJ1-1): EPEVTQTPSHQVTQMGQEVILRCVPISNHLYFYWYRQILGQKVEFLVSFYNNEISEKSEIFDDQFSVERPDGSNFTLKIRSTKLEDSAMYFCASSEDRGIYTEAFFGQGTRLTVV.

The chain recombines TRBV5-8 with TRBJ2-3; 7 bases match TRBD1. V lost 3 bases to trimming and J lost 4 bases; unmatched junction nucleotides: 11. Per the germline V gene, CDR1 is SGHTS and CDR2 is YDEGEE. The CDR3 sequence is 16 residues long. CDR3 in DNA: TGTGCCAGCAGCTCGGAGACAGGGCGCCCCCCAGATACGCAGTATTTT. Protein product: CASSSETGRPPDTQYF.

The chain joins TRBV3-1 (or the pseudogene TRBV3-2) to TRBJ1-2; D perhaps matches TRBD1 (5 bases). Germline V gene data show CDR1 as LGHDT and CDR2 as YNNKEL (reference sequence). The CDR3 runs to 16 residues. V gave up 1 base and J gave up 5 bases, with 17 bases separating them. This chain's CDR3 is CASSQGFQGVGYGYTF. The CDR3 nucleotides read TGTGCCAGCAGCCAAGGGTTCCAGGGTGTGGGGTATGGCTACACCTTC.

The chain carries TRBV6-1 and TRBJ1-6; D remains unclear. The germline V and J ends were trimmed by 3 bases and 3 bases, with 15 bases remaining between them. CDR3 length: 17 amino acids. Per the germline V gene, CDR1 is MNHNS and CDR2 is SASEGT. The CDR3 DNA reads TGTGCCAGCAGTGATTCCGGGAAGCGAGGCTATAATTCACCCCTCCACTTT. It is translated as CASSDSGKRGYNSPLHF.

The CDR3 DNA is TGTGCCAGCAGTTACGCAGGGGAGAGCAATCAGCCCCAGCATTTT. Its protein is CASSYAGESNQPQHF. The rearrangement links TRBV6-2 or TRBV6-3 to TRBJ1-5, with D tentatively TRBD1 (6 bases). Between the trimmed V and J ends, which lost 2 bases and 1 base, there was a span of 9 bases. CDR3 length: 15 residues. Germline values: CDR1 MNHEY, CDR2 SVGEGT.

The chain combines TRBV7-9 with TRBJ1-6; D possibly corresponds to TRBD1 (6 bases). Germline V lookup: CDR1 SEHNR, CDR2 FQNEAQ (reference sequence). V lost 5 bases and J 0 bases, leaving 17 bases between the germline ends. The CDR3 is 18 residues long. CDR3 nucleotide sequence: TGTGCCAGCAGCCCCATCCAGGGGCCGAGCTCCTATAATTCACCCCTCCACTTT. This encodes CASSPIQGPSSYNSPLHF.